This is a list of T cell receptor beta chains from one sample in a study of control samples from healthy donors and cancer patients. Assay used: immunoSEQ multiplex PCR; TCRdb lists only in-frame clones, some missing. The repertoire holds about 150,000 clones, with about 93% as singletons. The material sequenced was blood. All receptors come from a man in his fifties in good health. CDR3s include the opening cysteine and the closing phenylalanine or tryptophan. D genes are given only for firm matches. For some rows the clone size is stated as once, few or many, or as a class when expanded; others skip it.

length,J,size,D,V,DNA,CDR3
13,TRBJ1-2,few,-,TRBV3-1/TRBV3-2,TGTGCCAGCAGCCAGTACCTTGACTATGGCTACACCTTC,CASSQYLDYGYTF
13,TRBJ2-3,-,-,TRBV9,TGTGCCAGCAGCGGACAGTTCACAGATACGCAGTATTTT,CASSGQFTDTQYF
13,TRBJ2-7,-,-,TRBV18,TGTGCCAGCTCACAGCGGGCCACCTACGAGCAGTACTTC,CASSQRATYEQYF
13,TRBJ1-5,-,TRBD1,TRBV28,TGTGCCAGCAGTGGACAGGCCAATCAGCCCCAGCATTTT,CASSGQANQPQHF
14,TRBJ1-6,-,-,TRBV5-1,TGCGCCAGCAGCTTGGGCAGGGAAGGATCACCCCTCCACTTT,CASSLGREGSPLHF
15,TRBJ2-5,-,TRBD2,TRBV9,TGTGCCAGCAGCCCTGGAGCGGGAGCCTGGGAGACCCAGTACTTC,CASSPGAGAWETQYF
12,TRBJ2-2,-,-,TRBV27,TGTGCCAGCAGTTTAGGCACCGGGGAGCTGTTTTTT,CASSLGTGELFF
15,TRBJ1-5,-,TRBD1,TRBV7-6,TGTGCCAGCAGTCGGGACAGTCATAGCAATCAGCCCCAGCATTTT,CASSRDSHSNQPQHF
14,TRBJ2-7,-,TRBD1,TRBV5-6,TGTGCCAGCAGCTTGCCGGGACAGGGTTACGAGCAGTACTTC,CASSLPGQGYEQYF
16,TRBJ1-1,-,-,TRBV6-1,TGTGCCAGCAGTGAAGAACTGGCCGGCTTATCGGCGCGGGCTTTCTTT,CASSEELAGLSARAFF
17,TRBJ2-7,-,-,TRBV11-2,TGTGCCAGCAGCTACCGACTCAGGACGGGGGACACCTACGAGCAGTACTTC,CASSYRLRTGDTYEQYF
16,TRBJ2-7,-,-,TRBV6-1,TGTGCCAGCAGTGCAGGGGGGGGACAGTCTACCTACGAGCAGTACTTC,CASSAGGGQSTYEQYF
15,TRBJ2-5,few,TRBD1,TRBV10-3,TGTGCCATCAGTGACGAAACAGGGGGCGCGGAGACCCAGTACTTC,CAISDETGGAETQYF
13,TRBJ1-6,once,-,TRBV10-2,TGCGCCAGCAGTGAAGGGGGGAATTCACCCCTCCACTTT,CASSEGGNSPLHF
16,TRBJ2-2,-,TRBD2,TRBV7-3,TGTGCCAGCAGCTTAGTCGGACTAGCGTCAACCGGGGAGCTGTTTTTT,CASSLVGLASTGELFF
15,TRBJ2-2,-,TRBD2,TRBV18,TGTGCCAGCTCGGAAGCGGGAGGAGGCACCGGGGAGCTGTTTTTT,CASSEAGGGTGELFF
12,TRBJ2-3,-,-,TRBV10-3,TGTGCCATCAGTGAGTCGGACGGGCCGGGGGATTTT,CAISESDGPGDF
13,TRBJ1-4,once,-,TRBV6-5,TGTGCCAGCAGGGGGCAGTTGGGTGAAAAACTGTTTTTT,CASRGQLGEKLFF
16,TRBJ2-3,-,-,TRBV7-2,TGTGCCAGCAGCTTAGCGTGGGGGCCGGGGGGAGATACGCAGTATTTT,CASSLAWGPGGDTQYF
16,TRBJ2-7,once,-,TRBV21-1,TGTGCCAGCAGCAAAGGCGCCAGGAGGAGCTCCTACGAGCAGTACTTC,CASSKGARRSSYEQYF
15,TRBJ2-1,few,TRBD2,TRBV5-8,TGTGCCAGCAGCTTGGGACTAGCGTCGTACAATGAGCAGTTCTTC,CASSLGLASYNEQFF
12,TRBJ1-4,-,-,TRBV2,TGTGCCAGCGTCGGGGCTAATGAAAAACTGTTTTTT,CASVGANEKLFF
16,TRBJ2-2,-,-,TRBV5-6,TGTGCCAGCAGCTTGAGACGGCCGCAGAACACCGGGGAGCTGTTTTTT,CASSLRRPQNTGELFF
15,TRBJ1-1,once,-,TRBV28,TGTGCCAGCAGTCCCCAGGGGCGCGTGGGCACTGAAGCTTTCTTT,CASSPQGRVGTEAFF
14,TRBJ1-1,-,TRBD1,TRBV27,TGTGCCAGCAGTTTAGACAGGGGGCGAACTGAAGCTTTCTTT,CASSLDRGRTEAFF
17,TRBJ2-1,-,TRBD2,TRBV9,TGTGCCAGCAGCCCCACTGTGGGGGGGAGTTCCTACAATGAGCAGTTCTTC,CASSPTVGGSSYNEQFF
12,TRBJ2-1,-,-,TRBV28,TGTGCCAGCCGGGGCCTTCACAATGAGCAGTTCTTC,CASRGLHNEQFF
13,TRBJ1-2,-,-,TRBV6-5,TGTGCCAGCAGCACTGGACAGCCTCCTGGCTACACCTTC,CASSTGQPPGYTF
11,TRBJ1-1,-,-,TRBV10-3,TGTGCCATCAGTCCCGGGAGCGGGGCTTTCTTT,CAISPGSGAFF
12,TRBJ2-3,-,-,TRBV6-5,TGTGCCAGCAGTCCCCCCGAAGGGGCGCAGTATTTT,CASSPPEGAQYF
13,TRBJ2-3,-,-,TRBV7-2,TGTGCCAGCAGCGTAGACTCCACAGATACGCAGTATTTT,CASSVDSTDTQYF
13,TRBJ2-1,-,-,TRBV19,TGTGCCATCCGAGCCCCCCGAGCCAATGAGCAGTTCTTC,CAIRAPRANEQFF
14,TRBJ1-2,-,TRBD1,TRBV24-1,TGTGCCACCAGTGATACCGGACAGGGCCATGGCTACACCTTC,CATSDTGQGHGYTF
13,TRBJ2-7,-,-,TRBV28,TGTGCCAGCCGGGCCCCGAGCTCCTACGAGCAGTACTTC,CASRAPSSYEQYF
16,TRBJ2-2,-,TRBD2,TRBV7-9,TGTGCCAGCACCCGAAGCGGGCTAGCGGGAGCCGGGGAGCTGTTTTTT,CASTRSGLAGAGELFF
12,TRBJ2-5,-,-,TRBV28,TGTGCCAGCAGTTTAAGACAGCAGGGAGGGTACTTC,CASSLRQQGGYF
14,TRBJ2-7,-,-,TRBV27,TGTGCCAGCAGTTTATCGCGGGTTTACCACGAGCAGTACTTC,CASSLSRVYHEQYF
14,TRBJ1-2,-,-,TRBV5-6,TGTGCCAGCAGCTTGCAACAGGGACATCATGGCTACACCTTC,CASSLQQGHHGYTF